This TCR beta chain is drawn from a study of cytomegalovirus exposure and HLA in healthy donors. Study results and caveats: Of the V segments, some could not be distinguished, including TRBV6-2 and TRBV6-3, and were excluded.

60 Vbeta and 13 Jbeta primers were used in PCR. TCRdb's copy holds only in-frame clones and misses some; the assay was immunoSEQ multiplex PCR. The data show fewer than 130,000 clones, around 86% seen once. Concerning this clone: Its target is unknown.

V was pared by 1 base and J by 12 bases, with 10 bases between. Germline values: CDR1 SGHDN, CDR2 FVKESK. The CDR3 length is 13 residues. The material sequenced was PBMCs. The rearrangement links TRBV14 to TRBJ1-6; the D gene is possibly TRBD1 (5 bases). This clonotype was sampled from a man aged 35-49 years in good health and CMV-seronegative. The CDR3 sequence: CASSQGQFLPLHF. The CDR3 DNA follows: TGTGCCAGCAGCCAAGGACAGTTCTTACCCCTCCACTTT.